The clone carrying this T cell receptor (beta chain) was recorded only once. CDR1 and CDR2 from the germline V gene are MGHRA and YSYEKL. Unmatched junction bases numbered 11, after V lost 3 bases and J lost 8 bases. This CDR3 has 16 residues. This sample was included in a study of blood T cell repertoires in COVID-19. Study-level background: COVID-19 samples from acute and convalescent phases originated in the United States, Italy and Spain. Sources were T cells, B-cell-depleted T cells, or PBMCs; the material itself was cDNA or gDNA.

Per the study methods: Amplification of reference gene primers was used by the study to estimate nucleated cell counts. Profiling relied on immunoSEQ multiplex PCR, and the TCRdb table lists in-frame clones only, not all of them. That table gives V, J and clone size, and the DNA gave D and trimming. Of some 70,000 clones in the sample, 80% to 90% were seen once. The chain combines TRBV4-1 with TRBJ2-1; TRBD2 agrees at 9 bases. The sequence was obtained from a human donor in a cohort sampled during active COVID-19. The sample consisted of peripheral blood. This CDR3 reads CASSQVLRGGRYEQFF. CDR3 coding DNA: TGCGCCAGCAGCCAGGTGCTGCGGGGGGGCAGGTATGAGCAGTTCTTC.